This is a list of T cell receptor beta chains from one sample in a study of yellow fever vaccine responses in identical twins. TCRdb reprocessed the RT-PCR reads with MiXCR, giving one entry per CDR3 protein. The sample has approximately 9,600 distinct CDR3 sequences, around 78% seen once. The input for sequencing was T cells from blood (PBMCs), unsorted or a sorted subset (not recorded which), taken before or after yellow fever vaccination (not recorded which). These receptors originate from a woman younger than 30 who received the yellow fever vaccine. CDR3s include the opening cysteine and the closing phenylalanine or tryptophan. The D gene is left open where the match is weak. Clone size is not always given. Where it is, it says once, few, many or a class for expanded clones.

>NA|NA|TRBJ2-7|TRBV6-1
TGTGCCAGCAGTGAACAGCTCTACGAGCAGTACTTC
CASSEQLYEQYF
>NA|NA|TRBJ2-3|TRBV20-1
TGCAGTGCTAGTCCGGGGGATACGCAGTATTTT
CSASPGDTQYF
>NA|TRBD1|TRBJ2-7|TRBV24-1
TGTGCCACCAGTGATTTTGGGACAGGGGGTTTTGGCGAGCAGTACTTC
CATSDFGTGGFGEQYF
>NA|NA|TRBJ1-6|TRBV15
TGTGCCACCAGCAGTCTTGATTCACCCCTCCACTTT
CATSSLDSPLHF
>NA|TRBD2|TRBJ2-3|TRBV7-6
TGTGCCAGCTCAGCTGGGAAAGCGGGGGGGCCAGATACGCAGTATTTT
CASSAGKAGGPDTQYF
>NA|NA|TRBJ1-4|TRBV11-1
TGTGCCAGCAGCTGGTTTTCGCAGACTAATGAAAAACTGTTTTTT
CASSWFSQTNEKLFF
>NA|NA|TRBJ1-2|TRBV3-1
TGTGCCAGCAGCCCCCTGGACAGCCAATATGGCTACACCTTC
CASSPLDSQYGYTF
>NA|TRBD2|TRBJ2-1|TRBV7-9
TGTGCCAGCAGCGACAGGACTAGCGGGATTGATGAGCAGTTCTTC
CASSDRTSGIDEQFF
>NA|TRBD2|TRBJ2-1|TRBV29-1
TGCAGCGTAGGGACTAGCAGAGACAATGAGCAGTTCTTC
CSVGTSRDNEQFF
>NA|TRBD2|TRBJ2-5|TRBV3-1
TGTGCCAGCAGCCACGCACTAGCGGGAGCGAAACAAGAGACCCAGTACTTC
CASSHALAGAKQETQYF
>NA|TRBD1|TRBJ2-2|TRBV5-1
TGCGCCAGCCGGACCATATCGGGACAGGGGACCGGGGAGCTGTTTTTT
CASRTISGQGTGELFF
>NA|NA|TRBJ1-5|TRBV28
TGTGCCAGCAGTTTATACGGGGGCGGGGGCAATCAGCCCCAGCATTTT
CASSLYGGGGNQPQHF
>NA|NA|TRBJ1-4|TRBV12-3/TRBV12-4
TGTGCCAGCAGTTTATACAGGCCTAATGAAAAACTGTTTTTT
CASSLYRPNEKLFF
>NA|TRBD1|TRBJ2-1|TRBV5-1
TGCGCCAGCAGGTCAGGGGGCTCCTACAATGAGCAGTTCTTC
CASRSGGSYNEQFF
>NA|NA|TRBJ1-1|TRBV24-1
TGTGCCACCAGTGATTCTCAGGGTGGCACTGAAGCTTTCTTT
CATSDSQGGTEAFF
>NA|NA|TRBJ2-1|TRBV23-1
TGCGCCAGCAGTCAAGGAAACAGGGCTAATCGACACAATGAGCAGTTCTTC
CASSQGNRANRHNEQFF
>NA|NA|TRBJ2-2|TRBV29-1
TGCAGCGTGGACAGCAAAAACACCGGGGAGCTGTTTTTT
CSVDSKNTGELFF
>NA|NA|TRBJ1-2|TRBV29-1
TGCAGCGTTGAAGTCCTCAGGAGATATGGCTACACCTTC
CSVEVLRRYGYTF
>NA|NA|TRBJ2-5|TRBV4-3
TGCGCCAGCAGCCAATCGGGAGAAGAGACCCAGTACTTC
CASSQSGEETQYF
>NA|NA|TRBJ1-2|TRBV29-1
TGCAGCGTTGAAGATCGAATTGGCTACACCTTC
CSVEDRIGYTF
>NA|NA|TRBJ2-1|TRBV2
TGTGCCAGCAGTGTCCATGAGCAGTTCTTC
CASSVHEQFF
>NA|NA|TRBJ2-5|TRBV7-3
TGTGCCAGCAGCTTACTCGGGGGAGAGACCCAGTACTTC
CASSLLGGETQYF
>NA|NA|TRBJ1-5|TRBV2
TGTGCCAGCAGTAAAGTTAATCAGCCCCAGCATTTT
CASSKVNQPQHF
>few|NA|TRBJ2-7|TRBV11-2
TGTGCCAGCAGCCAGTCCTACGAGCAGTACTTC
CASSQSYEQYF
>few|TRBD1|TRBJ2-3|TRBV29-1
TGCAGCGTTATAAGGACAGGGTTCACAGATACGCAGTATTTT
CSVIRTGFTDTQYF
>few|TRBD2|TRBJ2-1|TRBV20-1
TGCAGTGCAATCGGACTAGCGGGAGCCAATGAGCAGTTCTTC
CSAIGLAGANEQFF
>NA|NA|TRBJ1-4|TRBV12-3/TRBV12-4
TGTGCCAGCAGAACCGGGACCGAGGCTTATAATGAAAAACTGTTTTTT
CASRTGTEAYNEKLFF
>NA|TRBD1|TRBJ1-4|TRBV10-3
TGTGCCATCAGGCGACAGGGGGACAATGAAAAACTGTTTTTT
CAIRRQGDNEKLFF
>NA|NA|TRBJ1-6|TRBV12-3/TRBV12-4
TGTGCCAGCAGTGAGGGGGTTGGTTCACCCCTCCACTTT
CASSEGVGSPLHF
>NA|NA|TRBJ2-1|TRBV2
TGTGCCAGCAGTGACGGCGGGAGTAGGGGGAATGAGCAGTTCTTC
CASSDGGSRGNEQFF
>NA|NA|TRBJ2-5|TRBV29-1
TGCAGCGCCGCCGGGACACGCCAAGAGACCCAGTACTTC
CSAAGTRQETQYF
>NA|NA|TRBJ2-5|TRBV2
TGTGCCAGCAGGGGGTCAGAGACCCAGTACTTC
CASRGSETQYF
>NA|NA|TRBJ2-3|TRBV12-3/TRBV12-4
TGTGCCAGCAGCCACGGCCAGGGTGGGCCCTTAAGCACAGATACGCAGTATTTT
CASSHGQGGPLSTDTQYF
>NA|NA|TRBJ1-1|TRBV10-1
TGCGCCAGCAGCAAAACACCCGTCGTGACCCCGAACACTGAAGCTTTCTTT
CASSKTPVVTPNTEAFF
>NA|TRBD2|TRBJ2-3|TRBV10-3
TGTGCCATCAACCCGGGGGGGCAGGGAGATACGCAGTATTTT
CAINPGGQGDTQYF
>NA|NA|TRBJ2-1|TRBV18
TGTGCCAGCTCACCACAAGGTACGCCTGAGTCGGATGAGCAGTTCTTC
CASSPQGTPESDEQFF
>NA|TRBD1|TRBJ1-6|TRBV9
TGTGCCAGCAGCCCCCGACAGGGGAATTCACCCCTCCACTTT
CASSPRQGNSPLHF
>NA|NA|TRBJ2-3|TRBV2
TGTGCCAGCAGTTGGAGTACAGATACGCAGTATTTT
CASSWSTDTQYF
>once|TRBD2|TRBJ2-3|TRBV29-1
TGCAGCGTCCGCAGACTAGCGGGGGTGAACACAGATACGCAGTATTTT
CSVRRLAGVNTDTQYF
>NA|NA|TRBJ2-1|TRBV5-6
TGTGCCAGCACCATCCGCGCGAATGAGCAGTTCTTC
CASTIRANEQFF
>NA|NA|TRBJ2-7|TRBV5-8
TGTGCCAGCAGCCCCAACTCGGGACTTTTTTACGAGCAGTACTTC
CASSPNSGLFYEQYF
>few|NA|TRBJ1-5|TRBV12-3/TRBV12-4
TGTGCCAGCAGCCTGAGGCAGATTAGCAATCAGCCCCAGCATTTT
CASSLRQISNQPQHF
>once|NA|TRBJ2-1|TRBV4-1
TGCGCCAGCAGCCACGGTAATAAAGGGCAGTTCTTC
CASSHGNKGQFF
>NA|NA|TRBJ1-3|TRBV11-1
TGTGCCAGCAGCTTAGGGACAGCAGACACCATATATTTT
CASSLGTADTIYF
>NA|NA|TRBJ2-1|TRBV11-1
TGTGCCAGCAGTGCGCAGGGCAATGAGCAGTTCTTC
CASSAQGNEQFF
>NA|NA|TRBJ1-1|TRBV16
TGTGCCAGCAGCCAATCAGAGTACACTGAAGCTTTCTTT
CASSQSEYTEAFF
>NA|NA|TRBJ2-3|TRBV15
TGTGCCACCAACGCTAAGGGGGGTCGAACCACCACAGATACGCAGTATTTT
CATNAKGGRTTTDTQYF
>NA|TRBD1|TRBJ2-1|TRBV5-1
TGCGCCAGCAGCTCCGGACAGGTAAACAATGAGCAGTTCTTC
CASSSGQVNNEQFF
>NA|NA|TRBJ1-5|TRBV28
TGTGCCAGCAGGTTGATGAGCAATCAGCCCCAGCATTTT
CASRLMSNQPQHF